The 8 T cell receptor beta chains in this list originate from one sample, sequenced in a study of T cell repertoires in ileal Crohn's disease. Repertoires were generated with immunoSEQ multiplex PCR, while TCRdb's copy carries only in-frame clones and drops some. The table has over 6,500 clones, around four fifths seen once. Time point meaning: inflamed ileum from the surgical specimen. The sample comprised ileal tissue. The receptors here all came from an adult with Crohn's disease.

The chain recombines TRBV6-1 with TRBJ1-1, with 7 nucleotides matching TRBD1. CDR1 is MNHNS, CDR2 SASEGT, per germline. The CDR3 runs to 13 residues. V lost 6 bases, J lost 2 bases, and 3 bases stayed unmatched. The CDR3 is CASRGDSNTEAFF. In DNA form, the CDR3 reads TGTGCCAGCAGAGGGGACAGTAACACTGAAGCTTTCTTT.

This clone has a handful of counts. The CDR3, as DNA: TGTGCCAGCAGCCAATCCCGGCATGTAGATACGCAGTATTTT. This codes for CASSQSRHVDTQYF. V usage is TRBV14 and J usage is TRBJ2-3; D not resolved. The CDR3 runs to 14 residues. V lost 2 bases, J lost 5 bases, and 11 bases lay in between. Germline V gives CDR1 SGHDN, CDR2 FVKESK.

The V call is TRBV7-9, the J call TRBJ1-2, with 8 nucleotides matching TRBD1. This CDR3 is built from 17 residues. The V gene's germline CDR1 is SEHNR and CDR2 FQNEAQ (reference sequence). V dropped 2 bases and J dropped 5; count of bases not matched to a gene: 13. CDR3 DNA sequence: TGTGCCAGCAGCTTACATTTAGTCACCGGGACAGGTTATGGCTACACCTTC. Protein product: CASSLHLVTGTGYGYTF.

The rearrangement joins TRBV10-1 to TRBJ1-2, with D unclear. V shed 2 bases and J shed 8 bases, with 9 bases lying between them. Germline assignment: CDR1 WNHNN and CDR2 SYGVQD (reference sequence). The CDR3 length is 12 residues. This chain's CDR3 is CASSEGRAGYTF. The CDR3 DNA sequence: TGCGCCAGCAGTGAGGGGAGGGCCGGCTACACCTTC.

The chain combines TRBV30 with TRBJ1-3, with 7 bases that match TRBD1. The CDR3 consists of 16 residues. CDR1 and CDR2 (germline): GTSNPN, SVGIG (reference sequence). Trimming took 3 bases from V and 5 from J; bases not matched to a gene: 13. The CDR3 here is CAWSDAGTDERNTIYF. As DNA, the CDR3 is TGTGCCTGGAGCGACGCCGGGACAGATGAACGAAACACCATATATTTT.

This rearrangement joins TRBV18 to TRBJ2-5, with D possibly TRBD2 on 6 matching bases. Trimming removed 6 bases from V and 0 bases from J, with 11 bases in between. This CDR3 is built from 14 residues. The germline gives CDR1 KGHSH, CDR2 LQKENI. The CDR3 DNA follows: TGTGCCAGCTCCCCCGGGGACTACCAAGAGACCCAGTACTTC. Translation: CASSPGDYQETQYF. The whole variable domain, remainder taken from reference TRBV18 and TRBJ2-5, is NAGVMQNPRHLVRRRGQEARLRCSPMKGHSHVYWYRQLPEEGLKFMVYLQKENIIDESGMPKERFSAEFPKEGPSILRIQQVVRGDSAAYFCASSPGDYQETQYFGPGTRLLVL.

The J gene is TRBJ2-2, the V gene TRBV2; TRBD1 might be the D (6 bases). Per germline, CDR1 SNHLY and CDR2 FYNNEI. V was cut by 6 bases and J by 0 bases, with 11 bases left in between. This CDR3 is built from 15 residues. Here the CDR3 DNA reads TGTGCCAGCAGATCACAGGGCTCGAACACCGGGGAGCTGTTTTTT. Amino acids: CASRSQGSNTGELFF.

This clone was seen a few times. This chain joins TRBV14 and TRBJ2-7; TRBD1 aligns across 7 bases. The CDR3 runs to 15 residues. The germline CDR1 and CDR2 sequences are SGHDN and FVKESK. V lost 5 bases and J lost 1; bases outside the gene matches: 8. The DNA for the CDR3 is TGTGCCAGCAGCTTGGGACAGAGCTTTTCCTACGAGCAGTACTTC. It specifies CASSLGQSFSYEQYF.